The clone carrying this T cell receptor (beta chain) has a handful of counts. The data were produced by immunoSEQ multiplex PCR, yet TCRdb's version contains in-frame clones alone and is incomplete. The sample has about 220,000 clones, just over 85% seen once. V lost 5 bases and J lost 0, with 12 bases in between. Germline CDR1 reads SEHNR; CDR2 reads FQNEAQ (reference sequence). The CDR3 is made up of 15 amino acids. These data come from a study of blood T cell repertoires in COVID-19. The chain combines TRBV7-9 with TRBJ2-3; D is perhaps TRBD1 (7 bases). Sequenced: PBMCs or T cells enriched from blood (not recorded which). The receptor comes from a woman aged 40 to 50 with acute COVID-19. CDR3 in amino acids: CASSPTGTSTDTQYF. The DNA for the CDR3 is TGTGCCAGCAGCCCGACAGGGACTAGCACAGATACGCAGTATTTT.